The clone carrying this T cell receptor beta chain was picked up a small number of times. Its target is not known. There were at least 5.5 micrograms of total RNA extracted from every sample. For the second PCR, which ran for roughly 6 to 12 cycles, a sample-barcoded 5' primer and a J-beta primer mix were used. TCRdb used MiXCR to reprocess the 5' RACE reads, holding one entry per CDR3 protein. Among hundreds of thousands of distinct CDR3 sequences listed, 58% were seen once. This entry is derived from a study of blood T cells in healthy people across ages. Findings and caveats of the study: When one million T cells were used, diversity estimates were thought to be underestimates. Samples with more naive T cells showed higher observed beta diversity.

The specimen was blood. This sequence was found in a man younger than 45 in good health.

CDR3 amino acids: CAIRALLSGITDTQYF. The CDR3 DNA reads TGTGCCATCAGGGCCCTCTTAAGCGGGATCACAGATACGCAGTATTTT. This chain uses TRBV10-3 with TRBJ2-3; 7 bases are shared with TRBD2. The CDR3 runs to 16 residues. J gave up 2 bases and V 6 bases, and 11 bases lay outside the gene matches. The germline gives CDR1 ENHRY, CDR2 SYGVKD.